The rows below give T cell receptor beta chains drawn from one sample of a study of blood T cell repertoires in COVID-19. Only in-frame clones appear in the TCRdb table, and some are missing; sequencing was by immunoSEQ multiplex PCR. The sample carries about 90,000 clones, roughly 92% recorded once. Source material: peripheral blood. The receptors shown here come from a woman aged 60-75 years with active COVID-19. CDR3s include the opening cysteine and the closing phenylalanine or tryptophan. Each record gives: D gene, V gene, clone size, J gene, CDR3 protein, CDR3 DNA. A D gene is named only where the DNA matches it firmly. A row's size may be missing; if present it is once, few, many or a size class.

TRBD1	TRBV9	-	TRBJ1-2	CASSVAQGDTRGYTF	TGTGCCAGCAGCGTAGCGCAGGGGGATACGAGGGGCTACACCTTC
TRBD1	TRBV29-1	few	TRBJ2-7	CSVGSRGLSNEQYF	TGCAGCGTTGGCTCGAGGGGGCTTTCCAACGAGCAGTACTTC
-	TRBV15	-	TRBJ2-2	CATSRAGTGELFF	TGTGCCACCAGCAGAGCGGGGACCGGGGAGCTGTTTTTT
TRBD1	TRBV11-3	-	TRBJ2-6	CASSLLGTGVSGANVLTF	TGTGCCAGCAGCTTACTTGGGACAGGGGTATCTGGGGCCAACGTCCTGACTTTC
TRBD2	TRBV28	few	TRBJ2-7	CASRGLAPYEQYF	TGTGCCAGCAGGGGACTAGCTCCCTACGAGCAGTACTTC
-	TRBV29-1	-	TRBJ2-2	CSVDSQTSNTGELFF	TGCAGCGTTGATTCGCAGACTTCGAACACCGGGGAGCTGTTTTTT
-	TRBV6-5	large	TRBJ1-1	CASPGNTEAFF	TGTGCCAGCCCGGGAAACACTGAAGCTTTCTTT
TRBD1	TRBV3-1/TRBV3-2	-	TRBJ2-3	CASRPIQGARTDTQYF	TGTGCCAGCAGACCTATACAGGGGGCGAGGACAGATACGCAGTATTTT
TRBD1	TRBV3-1/TRBV3-2	-	TRBJ1-1	CASSQRDRGPDTEAFF	TGTGCCAGCAGCCAACGGGACAGGGGACCGGACACTGAAGCTTTCTTT
-	TRBV5-4	-	TRBJ2-5	CASSPVGGLETQYF	TGTGCCAGCAGCCCCGTGGGGGGATTGGAGACCCAGTACTTC
TRBD2	TRBV28	-	TRBJ2-1	CASRTTSGRAEQFF	TGTGCCAGCAGGACGACTAGCGGGAGGGCTGAGCAGTTCTTC
-	TRBV5-4	-	TRBJ1-2	CASSLDRVYGGYTF	TGTGCCAGCAGCTTGGACAGGGTCTACGGTGGCTACACCTTC
TRBD1	TRBV5-4	once	TRBJ1-1	CASSPWTGLNTEAFF	TGTGCCAGCAGCCCATGGACAGGACTAAACACTGAAGCTTTCTTT
-	TRBV19	-	TRBJ2-1	CASSSLYYNEQFF	TGTGCCAGTTCCTCTCTGTACTACAATGAGCAGTTCTTC
TRBD1	TRBV30	-	TRBJ1-1	CAWATGDTEAFF	TGTGCCTGGGCCACAGGGGACACTGAAGCTTTCTTT
-	TRBV5-6	-	TRBJ2-3	CASSPVEKTVTDTQYF	TGTGCCAGCAGCCCCGTAGAGAAAACCGTCACAGATACGCAGTATTTT
-	TRBV24-1	-	TRBJ1-2	CATSDRNYGYTF	TGTGCCACCAGTGATCGTAACTATGGCTACACCTTC
TRBD1	TRBV5-4	-	TRBJ2-3	CASSWRGQGTDTQYF	TGTGCCAGCAGCTGGAGGGGACAGGGCACAGATACGCAGTATTTT
TRBD1	TRBV2	-	TRBJ1-6	CASSEGTGAGSPLHF	TGTGCCAGCAGTGAAGGGACAGGGGCAGGTTCACCCCTCCACTTT
-	TRBV30	-	TRBJ1-1	CAWRNGPGLLNTEAFF	TGTGCCTGGAGAAACGGCCCGGGACTACTGAACACTGAAGCTTTCTTT
-	TRBV6-2/TRBV6-3	-	TRBJ1-5	CASSYPGTTNQPQHF	TGTGCCAGCAGTTACCCTGGGACAACTAATCAGCCCCAGCATTTT
TRBD2	TRBV2	-	TRBJ2-7	CASSVIAGAGYEQYF	TGTGCCAGCAGTGTGATAGCGGGAGCTGGCTACGAGCAGTACTTC
TRBD1	TRBV3-1/TRBV3-2	-	TRBJ2-7	CASSPTGNEQYF	TGTGCCAGCAGCCCGACAGGGAACGAGCAGTACTTC
-	TRBV6-5	-	TRBJ1-6	CASSIQGNNSPLHF	TGTGCCAGCAGTATCCAGGGGAATAATTCACCCCTCCACTTT